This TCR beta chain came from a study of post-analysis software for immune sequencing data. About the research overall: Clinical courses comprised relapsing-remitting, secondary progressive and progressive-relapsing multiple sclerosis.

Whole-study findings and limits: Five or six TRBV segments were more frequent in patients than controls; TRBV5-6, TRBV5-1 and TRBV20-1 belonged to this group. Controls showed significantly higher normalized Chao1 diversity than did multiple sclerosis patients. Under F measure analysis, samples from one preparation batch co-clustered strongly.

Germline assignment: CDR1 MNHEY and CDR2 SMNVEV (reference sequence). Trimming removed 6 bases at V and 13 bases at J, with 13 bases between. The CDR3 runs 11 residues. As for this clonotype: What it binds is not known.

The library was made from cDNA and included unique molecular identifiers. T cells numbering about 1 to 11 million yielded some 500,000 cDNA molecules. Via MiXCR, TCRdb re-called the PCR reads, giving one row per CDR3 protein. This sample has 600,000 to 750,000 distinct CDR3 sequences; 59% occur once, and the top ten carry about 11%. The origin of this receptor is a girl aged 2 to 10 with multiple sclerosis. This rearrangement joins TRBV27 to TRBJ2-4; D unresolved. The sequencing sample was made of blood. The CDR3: CASSPRTPQYF. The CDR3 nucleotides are TGTGCCAGCAGCCCCCGGACCCCCCAGTACTTC.